Presented here are 19 T cell receptor beta chains from one specimen sequenced in a study of PD-1 blockade in classical Hodgkin lymphoma. TCRdb keeps only in-frame clones here, not all; method: immunoSEQ multiplex PCR. The sample lists about 90,000 clones; over 90% were seen once. Every single patient, without exception, relapsed after autologous stem cell transplantation, and brentuximab vedotin exposure varied. This sample comprised peripheral blood mononuclear cells (PBMCs), obtained before the second cycle of nivolumab. These receptor sequences come from a human donor with classical Hodgkin lymphoma.

The chain links TRBV18 to TRBJ2-6; D is undetermined. Germline V CDR1 and CDR2: KGHSH, LQKENI. The CDR3 totals 14 residues. Trimming removed 1 base from V and 0 bases from J, with 1 base in between. The CDR3, as DNA: TGTGCCAGCTCACCACTCTCTGGGGCCAACGTCCTGACTTTC. It is translated as CASSPLSGANVLTF.

The rearrangement links TRBV7-2 to TRBJ2-1, with D maybe TRBD1 (5 bases). Trimming removed 6 bases from V and 9 bases from J, with 18 bases in between. This CDR3 comprises 14 residues. Germline V lookup: CDR1 SGHTA, CDR2 FQGNSA. The DNA for the CDR3 is TGTGCCAGCAGTTTGGCACCCCAGGGAAGTGAGCAGTTCTTC. It yields the protein CASSLAPQGSEQFF.

The chain employs TRBV6-5 and TRBJ2-7, with D possibly called TRBD1 or TRBD2 (5 bases each). CDR3 size: 15 residues. With 5 bases removed from V and 2 bases from J, the gap between germline ends came to 16 bases. The germline CDR1 and CDR2 sequences are MNHEY and SVGAGI. The CDR3 region has the DNA TGTGCCAGCAGTCGCTCTCCCGGGACCCCCTACGAGCAGTACTTC. Amino acids: CASSRSPGTPYEQYF.

The chain carries TRBV10-1 and TRBJ2-7, with 12 bases fitting TRBD2. From germline, CDR1 is WNHNN and CDR2 SYGVQD (reference sequence). This CDR3 contains 14 residues. V lost 6 bases, J lost 2 bases, and 2 bases stayed unmatched. The CDR3 reads CASSTSGRPYEQYF. DNA of the CDR3: TGCGCCAGCAGCACTAGCGGGAGGCCCTACGAGCAGTACTTC.

The chain has TRBV4-1 and TRBJ2-7; 8 bases fit TRBD2. Germline lookup yields CDR1 MGHRA and CDR2 YSYEKL. The junction had 7 bases not matched to a gene; V was cut back by 4 bases and J by 2 bases. The CDR3 sequence is 15 residues long. The CDR3, as DNA: TGCGCCAGCAGCCCTTCCGGGGGGGGCGCCTACGAGCAGTACTTC. Translated, it gives CASSPSGGGAYEQYF.

V and J are TRBV6-5 and TRBJ1-3; no clear D. The CDR3 runs to 15 residues. V shed 6 bases and J shed 0 bases, with 12 bases lying between them. Germline V gives CDR1 MNHEY, CDR2 SVGAGI. CDR3 in DNA: TGTGCCAGCAGACCGGACGGGATCTCTGGAAACACCATATATTTT. Translation gives CASRPDGISGNTIYF.

The chain has TRBV9 and TRBJ2-7, with D tentatively TRBD1 (5 bases). Germline CDR1 reads SGDLS; CDR2 reads YYNGEE. The CDR3 length is 16 residues. Deletions cut 0 bases from V and 6 bases from J, with 19 bases between. CDR3 protein: CASSVGTGFDSPEQYF. The CDR3 coding sequence is TGTGCCAGCAGCGTAGGAACAGGCTTTGACTCCCCCGAGCAGTACTTC. The full variable domain, rest sourced from reference TRBV9 and TRBJ2-7, is DSGVTQTPKHLITATGQRVTLRCSPRSGDLSVYWYQQSLDQGLQFLIQYYNGEERAKGNILERFSAQQFPDLHSELNLSSLELGDSALYFCASSVGTGFDSPEQYFGPGTRLTVT.

The J gene is TRBJ2-1, the V gene TRBV4-2; D remains ambiguous. Germline CDR1 reads LGHNA; CDR2 reads YNFKEQ. Between the trimmed V and J ends, which lost 1 base and 0 bases, there was a span of 7 bases. This CDR3 is 15 amino acids long. The CDR3 loop reads CASSQVTSSYNEQFF. The CDR3 nucleotides read TGTGCCAGCAGCCAAGTTACGAGCTCCTACAATGAGCAGTTCTTC.

The chain employs TRBV2 and TRBJ2-5, with 9 positions matching TRBD1. Judging by the DNA end, TRBJ2-7 fits better; the J call may be wrong. The CDR3 has 15 amino acids. CDR1 and CDR2 from the germline V gene are SNHLY and FYNNEI. The CDR3 nucleotides are TGTGCCAGCCTTTCCGGGACAGGGTCTTCCTACGAGCAGTACTTC. Protein sequence: CASLSGTGSSYEQYF.

CDR3 in DNA: TGCGCCAGCAGCTTGACTGCGTCTAGCGTTAATGAGCAGTTCTTC. This codes for CASSLTASSVNEQFF. The J gene is TRBJ2-1, the V gene TRBV5-1; weak D call: TRBD2 (6 bases). Per the germline V gene, CDR1 is SGHRS and CDR2 is YFSETQ. Trimming took 1 base from V and 7 from J, leaving 15 bases between them. CDR3 length equals 15 residues. Variable domain in full (rest from reference TRBV5-1 and TRBJ2-1): KAGVTQTPRYLIKTRGQQVTLSCSPISGHRSVSWYQQTPGQGLQFLFEYFSETQRNKGNFPGRFSGRQFSNSRSEMNVSTLELGDSALYLCASSLTASSVNEQFFGPGTRLTVL.

This clone showed up just once. V usage is TRBV4-1 and J usage is TRBJ2-3, with 11 bases identical to TRBD1. J lost 6 bases, V lost 2 bases, and 4 bases had no gene match. Germline values: CDR1 MGHRA, CDR2 YSYEKL. The CDR3 spans 15 residues. The CDR3 here is CASSQPDRGLDTQYF. The CDR3 coding sequence is TGCGCCAGCAGCCAACCGGACAGGGGGCTGGATACGCAGTATTTT.

The V call is TRBV19, the J call TRBJ2-7; perhaps TRBD2 as D (6 bases). The CDR3 totals 15 residues. The V gene's germline CDR1 is LNHDA and CDR2 SQIVND (reference sequence). Trimming cost V 0 bases and J 4 bases, with 13 bases left between them. The CDR3 nucleotides are TGTGCCAGTAGTATAGAGGAGGGGAGTGGGTACGAGCAGTACTTC. It is translated as CASSIEEGSGYEQYF.

The gene calls are TRBV29-1 and TRBJ2-1; D is perhaps TRBD2 (6 bases). CDR3 length: 15 amino acids. Per the germline V gene, CDR1 is SQVTM and CDR2 is ANQGSEA. The V gene lost 6 bases and the J gene lost 0 bases, with 15 bases spanning the gap. CDR3: CSVPSAPSSYNEQFF. The CDR3 DNA is TGCAGCGTACCTAGCGCCCCGAGCTCCTACAATGAGCAGTTCTTC.

V and J are TRBV5-1 and TRBJ1-4; 7 bases match TRBD1. Germline assignment: CDR1 SGHRS and CDR2 YFSETQ. The CDR3 spans 14 residues. Trimming took 5 bases from V and 3 from J; bases not matched to a gene: 4. The CDR3 DNA reads as TGCGCCAGCAGGCTGGACAGGTCTAATGAAAAACTGTTTTTT. Protein product: CASRLDRSNEKLFF.

The rearrangement uses TRBV1 and TRBJ2-1; the tabulated D call, TRBD2, remains unverified against the DNA. TRBV1 is termed a pseudogene. The CDR3 sequence is 17 residues long. The CDR3 DNA reads as TGCACCAGCACGAAATTATGGACTAGCGGGGTCGACAATGAGCAGTTCTTC. This sequence encodes CTSTKLWTSGVDNEQFF.

This CDR3 reads CASSLTGFNQPQHF. CDR3 DNA: TGTGCCAGTAGTCTAACAGGTTTCAATCAGCCCCAGCATTTT. The gene calls are TRBV19 and TRBJ1-5, with TRBD1 as a possible D gene (5 bases). Germline lookup yields CDR1 LNHDA and CDR2 SQIVND (reference sequence). The CDR3 sequence is 14 residues long. With 5 bases removed from V and 3 bases from J, the gap between germline ends came to 11 bases.

This chain connects TRBV6-1 to TRBJ1-4; unclear D gene. The germline CDR1 and CDR2 sequences are MNHNS and SASEGT. The CDR3 is 11 residues long. The V and J ends lost 6 bases and 10 bases respectively, with 9 bases between them. The CDR3, as DNA: TGTGCCAGCAGGACAAGCGGAAAACTGTTTTTT. The encoded protein is CASRTSGKLFF.

The chain carries TRBV2 and TRBJ1-1; the match to TRBD1 covers 10 bases. The CDR3 is made up of 14 amino acids. The V segment lost 6 bases and the J segment 4 bases; nucleotides outside the gene matches: 5. CDR1 is SNHLY, CDR2 FYNNEI, per germline. The CDR3 loop is CASRDRGISTEAFF. CDR3 DNA: TGTGCCAGCAGGGACAGGGGGATCAGCACTGAAGCTTTCTTT.

This chain uses TRBV10-3 with TRBJ2-2; perhaps TRBD2 as D (5 bases). V lost 3 bases, J lost 3 bases, and 8 bases lay in between. This CDR3 region has 14 residues. Germline V gives CDR1 ENHRY, CDR2 SYGVKD. CDR3 residues: CAISDDYYTGELFF. CDR3 bases: TGTGCCATCAGTGACGACTATTACACCGGGGAGCTGTTTTTT.